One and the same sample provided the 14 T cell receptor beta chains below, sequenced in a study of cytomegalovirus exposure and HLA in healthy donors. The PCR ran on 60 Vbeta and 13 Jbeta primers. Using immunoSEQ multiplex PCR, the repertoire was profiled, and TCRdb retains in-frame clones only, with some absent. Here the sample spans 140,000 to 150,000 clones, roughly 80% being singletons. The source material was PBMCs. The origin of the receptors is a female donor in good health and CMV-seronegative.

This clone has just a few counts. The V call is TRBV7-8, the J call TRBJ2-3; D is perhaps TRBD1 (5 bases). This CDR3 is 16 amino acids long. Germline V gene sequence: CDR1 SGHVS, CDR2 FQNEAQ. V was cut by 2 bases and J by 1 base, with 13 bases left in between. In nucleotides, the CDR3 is TGTGCCAGCAGCTTATTTACAGGCGCGGGCACAGATACGCAGTATTTT. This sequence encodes CASSLFTGAGTDTQYF.

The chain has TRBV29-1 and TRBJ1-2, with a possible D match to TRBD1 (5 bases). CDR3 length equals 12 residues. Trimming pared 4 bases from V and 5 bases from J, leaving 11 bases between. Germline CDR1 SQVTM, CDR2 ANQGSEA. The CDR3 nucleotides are TGCAGCGTTGCTCCGACAGATTATGGCTACACCTTC. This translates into CSVAPTDYGYTF.

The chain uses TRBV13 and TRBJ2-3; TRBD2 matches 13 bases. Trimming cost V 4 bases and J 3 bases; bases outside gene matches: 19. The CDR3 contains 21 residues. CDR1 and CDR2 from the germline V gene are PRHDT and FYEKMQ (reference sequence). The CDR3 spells CASSYRRGTSGALGRTDTQYF. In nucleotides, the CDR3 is TGTGCCAGCAGCTATAGAAGGGGGACTAGCGGGGCTCTCGGCAGGACAGATACGCAGTATTTT.

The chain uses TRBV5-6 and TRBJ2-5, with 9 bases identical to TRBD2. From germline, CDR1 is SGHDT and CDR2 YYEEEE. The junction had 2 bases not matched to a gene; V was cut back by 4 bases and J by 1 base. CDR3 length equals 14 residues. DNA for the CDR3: TGTGCCAGCAGCAAGACTAGCGGCCAAGAGACCCAGTACTTC. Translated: CASSKTSGQETQYF.

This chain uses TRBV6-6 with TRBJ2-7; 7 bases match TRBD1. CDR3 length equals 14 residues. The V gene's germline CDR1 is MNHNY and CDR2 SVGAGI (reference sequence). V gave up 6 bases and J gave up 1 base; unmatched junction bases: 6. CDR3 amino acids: CASRLTGLSYEQYF. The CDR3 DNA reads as TGTGCCAGCAGACTGACAGGGCTGTCCTACGAGCAGTACTTC.

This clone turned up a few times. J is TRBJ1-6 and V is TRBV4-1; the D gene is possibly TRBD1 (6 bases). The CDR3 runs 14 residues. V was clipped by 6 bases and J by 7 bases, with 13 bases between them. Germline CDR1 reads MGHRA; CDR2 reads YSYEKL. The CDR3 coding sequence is TGCGCCAGCAGACCGACAGGAGACAATTCACCCCTCCACTTT. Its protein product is CASRPTGDNSPLHF.

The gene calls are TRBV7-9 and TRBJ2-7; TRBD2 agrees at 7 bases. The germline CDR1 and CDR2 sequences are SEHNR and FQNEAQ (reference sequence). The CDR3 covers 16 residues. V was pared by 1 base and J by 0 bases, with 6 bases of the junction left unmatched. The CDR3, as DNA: TGTGCCAGCAGCTTAGGAAAGCGGGGCTACTCCTACGAGCAGTACTTC. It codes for CASSLGKRGYSYEQYF. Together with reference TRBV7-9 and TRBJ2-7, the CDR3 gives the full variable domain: DTGVSQNPRHKITKRGQNVTFRCDPISEHNRLYWYRQTLGQGPEFLTYFQNEAQLEKSRLLSDRFSAERPKGSFSTLEIQRTEQGDSAMYLCASSLGKRGYSYEQYFGPGTRLTVT.

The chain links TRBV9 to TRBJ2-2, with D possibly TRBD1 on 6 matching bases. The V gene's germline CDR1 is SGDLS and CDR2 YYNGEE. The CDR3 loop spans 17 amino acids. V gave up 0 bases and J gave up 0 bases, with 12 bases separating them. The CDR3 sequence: CASSVGLRTANTGELFF. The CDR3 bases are TGTGCCAGCAGCGTAGGTCTGAGGACAGCGAACACCGGGGAGCTGTTTTTT.

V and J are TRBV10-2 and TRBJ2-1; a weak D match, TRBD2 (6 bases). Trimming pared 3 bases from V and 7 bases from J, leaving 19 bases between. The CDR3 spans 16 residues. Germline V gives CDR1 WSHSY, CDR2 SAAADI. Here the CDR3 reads CASSDGVAVLGNEQFF. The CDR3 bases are TGCGCCAGCAGTGATGGAGTAGCGGTCCTCGGGAATGAGCAGTTCTTC.

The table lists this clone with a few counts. CDR3 in DNA: TGTGCCAGCAGTTTCGGCCTGGGGACAGGGGACGGCTACACCTTC. As protein: CASSFGLGTGDGYTF. The chain carries TRBV28 and TRBJ1-2; 10 bases match TRBD1. Germline CDR1 is MDHEN and CDR2 is SYDVKM. V lost 3 bases to trimming and J lost 8 bases; unmatched junction nucleotides: 9. This CDR3 has 15 amino acids.

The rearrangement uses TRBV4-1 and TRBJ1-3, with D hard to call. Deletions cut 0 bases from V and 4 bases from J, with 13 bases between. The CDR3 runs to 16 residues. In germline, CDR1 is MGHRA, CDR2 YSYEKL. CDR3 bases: TGCGCCAGCAGCCAAGAGCCAGAACATGAAGGAAACACCATATATTTT. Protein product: CASSQEPEHEGNTIYF.

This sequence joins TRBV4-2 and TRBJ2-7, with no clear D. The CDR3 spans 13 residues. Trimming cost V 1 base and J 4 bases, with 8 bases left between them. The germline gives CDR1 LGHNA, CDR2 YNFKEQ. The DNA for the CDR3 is TGTGCCAGCAGCCAAGGGCACGGGTACGAGCAGTACTTC. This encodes CASSQGHGYEQYF.

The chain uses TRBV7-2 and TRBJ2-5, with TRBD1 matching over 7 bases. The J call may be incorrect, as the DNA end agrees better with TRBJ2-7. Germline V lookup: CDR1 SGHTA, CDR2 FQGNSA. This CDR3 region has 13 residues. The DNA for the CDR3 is TGTGCCAGCAGCTACAGGGGACCCTACGAGCAGTACTTC. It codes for CASSYRGPYEQYF.

CDR3 sequence (DNA): TGTGCCAGCAGTGCTGTGGGGGGGTACAATCAGCCCCAGCATTTT. Its protein product is CASSAVGGYNQPQHF. V gene TRBV6-1 combines with J gene TRBJ1-5; a weak D match, TRBD1 (5 bases). The CDR3 has 15 residues. V lost 4 bases and J 3 bases, leaving 13 bases between the germline ends. Per germline, CDR1 MNHNS and CDR2 SASEGT.